Shown below are 27 T cell receptor beta chains from a single sample sequenced in a study of neurological immune-mediated disorders. As for time point: longitudinal time-point 1 (baseline). TCRdb recomputed calls from the 5' RACE reads with MiXCR, one row per CDR3 protein. This repertoire shows around 49,000 distinct CDR3 sequences, 10% found once; its top ten account for about 1.6%. The material sequenced was PBMCs. Receptors were obtained from a woman aged 40 to 55 in good health.

This clonotype was detected ten times or more. The chain uses TRBV29-1 and TRBJ1-1; the match to TRBD1 covers 7 bases. The V gene's germline CDR1 is SQVTM and CDR2 ANQGSEA. V lost 7 bases, J lost 1 base, and 3 bases stayed unmatched. The CDR3 extends over 12 amino acids. Here the CDR3 reads CSGGQRNTEAFF. As DNA, the CDR3 is TGCAGCGGGGGACAGAGGAACACTGAAGCTTTCTTT.

By sample share, this clonotype is medium-sized. V gene TRBV2 combines with J gene TRBJ2-2; D gene uncertain. The CDR3 contains 14 residues. In germline, CDR1 is SNHLY, CDR2 FYNNEI. V was cut by 5 bases and J by 4 bases, with 11 bases left in between. The CDR3 DNA reads TGTGCCAGCAGTTTTGACGGAGCCACCGGGGAGCTGTTTTTT. Residues: CASSFDGATGELFF.

This clonotype was picked up many times. This rearrangement joins TRBV4-2 to TRBJ2-1; TRBD1 might be the D (7 bases). Germline V gives CDR1 LGHNA, CDR2 YNFKEQ. The CDR3 runs to 17 residues. The V and J ends lost 3 bases and 0 bases respectively, with 15 bases between them. CDR3 amino acids: CASSQAQGGSSYNEQFF. CDR3 sequence (DNA): TGTGCCAGCAGCCAGGCTCAGGGGGGAAGCTCCTACAATGAGCAGTTCTTC.

In regard to this clonotype: Because it lacks the conserved phenylalanine or tryptophan at the end, this CDR3 is likely a read error. The V gene is TRBV7-2, the J gene TRBJ2-3; D perhaps matches TRBD2 (5 bases). Trimming shortened V by 5 bases and J by 5 bases, and 14 bases separated the two germline ends. CDR1 SGHTA and CDR2 FQGNSA come from the germline V gene. The CDR3 is 14 amino acids. The CDR3, as DNA: TGTGCCAGCAGCACTAGGACCGGGGAAGATACGCAGTATTTA. Its protein is CASSTRTGEDTQYL.

This clonotype was seen repeatedly, ten times or more. V and J are TRBV5-1 and TRBJ2-5; 7 positions match TRBD1. CDR3 length equals 14 residues. Germline V gene sequence: CDR1 SGHRS, CDR2 YFSETQ. The junction had 8 bases not matched to a gene; V was cut back by 3 bases and J by 6 bases. Here the CDR3 DNA reads TGCGCCAGCAGCTCGGGGACAGACCTACAGACCCAGTACTTC. Its protein is CASSSGTDLQTQYF.

This clonotype was observed at least ten times. The gene calls are TRBV12-3 or TRBV12-4 and TRBJ1-4; D is ambiguous. V was trimmed by 7 bases and J by 8 bases, leaving 11 bases between them. There are 12 residues in the CDR3. CDR3 DNA sequence: TGTGCCAGCAAGGCAGAACGGGAAAAACTGTTTTTT. It specifies CASKAEREKLFF.

This clonotype has at least ten counts. The chain combines TRBV5-1 with TRBJ2-5; the D gene could be TRBD1 or TRBD2 (6 bases each). Germline-derived CDR1 and CDR2 are SGHRS and YFSETQ. This CDR3 contains 15 residues. V was shortened by 1 base and J by 3 bases, with 13 bases between the two germline ends. The CDR3 protein is CASSLFGGGEETQYF. The CDR3 DNA sequence: TGCGCCAGCAGCTTGTTCGGGGGCGGGGAAGAGACCCAGTACTTC.

This clonotype was detected ten times or more. The chain carries TRBV5-1 and TRBJ2-1; 8 bases agree with TRBD1. The ends lost 0 bases at V and 8 bases at J; junction bases unmatched: 10. Germline V gives CDR1 SGHRS, CDR2 YFSETQ. The CDR3 loop spans 16 amino acids. This chain's CDR3 is CASSLAKGRGLDEQFF. CDR3 bases: TGCGCCAGCAGCTTGGCCAAGGGCAGGGGGCTTGATGAGCAGTTCTTC.

Ten or more counts support this clonotype. This chain connects TRBV7-2 to TRBJ1-2; 7 positions agree with TRBD1. Germline V gene data show CDR1 as SGHTA and CDR2 as FQGNSA. The CDR3 extends over 17 amino acids. With V trimmed by 3 bases and J by 2 bases, 12 bases remained unmatched. CDR3 amino acids: CASSFPPGQRLNYGYTF. The CDR3, as DNA: TGTGCCAGCAGCTTTCCCCCGGGACAGAGATTAAACTATGGCTACACCTTC.

This clonotype was recorded many times. In DNA, the CDR3 is TGTGCCAGCTCACCGAGCATCTGGGTAGATGCCAACGAGCAGTACTTC. Translating it yields CASSPSIWVDANEQYF. The chain employs TRBV18 and TRBJ2-7; D not resolved. V lost 3 bases and J lost 5, with 20 bases in between. In germline, CDR1 is KGHSH, CDR2 LQKENI. The CDR3 loop spans 16 amino acids.

This clonotype was recorded many times. This chain connects TRBV10-3 to TRBJ1-2, with TRBD1 as a possible D gene (5 bases). CDR3 size: 12 residues. In germline, CDR1 is ENHRY, CDR2 SYGVKD. The V end was cut by 8 bases, the J end by 4 bases, with 11 bases between. The CDR3 spells CAIQGGSYGYTF. The CDR3 region has the DNA TGTGCCATCCAGGGCGGCTCCTATGGCTACACCTTC.

This clonotype came up many times. The J gene is TRBJ1-2, the V gene TRBV6-5; no firm D call. Germline V lookup: CDR1 MNHEY, CDR2 SVGAGI. The CDR3 spans 14 residues. With 5 bases removed from V and 1 base from J, the gap between germline ends came to 11 bases. CDR3 loop: CASSLHTFNYGYTF. DNA of the CDR3: TGTGCCAGCAGTCTCCACACGTTTAACTATGGCTACACCTTC.

This clonotype came up many times. The chain has TRBV5-1 and TRBJ1-2, with TRBD1 identical over 7 bases. Germline V gene lookup returns CDR1 SGHRS and CDR2 YFSETQ. The V segment lost 4 bases and the J segment 5 bases; nucleotides outside the gene matches: 11. The CDR3 has 15 amino acids. The DNA of the CDR3 is TGCGCCAGCAGCCCGATACAGGGGCTTGGTTATGGCTACACCTTC. It is translated as CASSPIQGLGYGYTF.

This clonotype was counted ten times or more. The genes are TRBV20-1 and TRBJ2-7, with TRBD2 as a possible D gene (5 bases). Between the trimmed V and J ends, which lost 1 base and 0 bases, there was a span of 13 bases. This CDR3 comprises 15 residues. CDR1 DFQATT and CDR2 SNEGSKA come from the germline V gene (reference sequence). The CDR3 reads CSARVLNRGSYEQYF. CDR3 DNA sequence: TGCAGTGCTAGAGTTCTCAACCGGGGCTCCTACGAGCAGTACTTC.

At least ten counts were recorded for this clonotype. The J gene is TRBJ1-1, the V gene TRBV9; the D gene is possibly TRBD1 (6 bases). The CDR3 covers 15 residues. Germline values: CDR1 SGDLS, CDR2 YYNGEE. V was cut by 4 bases and J by 0 bases, with 13 bases left in between. The CDR3 region is CASSRGGIMNTEAFF. The CDR3 nucleotides are TGTGCCAGCAGCAGGGGGGGAATCATGAACACTGAAGCTTTCTTT.

At least ten counts were recorded for this clonotype. V is TRBV12-3 or TRBV12-4 and J is TRBJ1-5; D is undetermined. Trimming removed 1 base from V and 2 bases from J, with 6 bases in between. This CDR3 contains 14 residues. CDR3 in DNA: TGTGCCAGCAGTTTAGAGATCGGCAATCAGCCCCAGCATTTT. Protein product: CASSLEIGNQPQHF.

The table lists this clonotype with many counts. V and J are TRBV20-1 and TRBJ2-3; tentatively, D is TRBD2 (7 bases). Per germline, CDR1 DFQATT and CDR2 SNEGSKA (reference sequence). Trimming shortened V by 0 bases and J by 3 bases, and 19 bases separated the two germline ends. The CDR3 runs to 17 residues. CDR3 nucleotides: TGCAGTGCTAGAGATCTCGGGAGGAGGGGGAAGACAGATACGCAGTATTTT. It encodes CSARDLGRRGKTDTQYF.

This clonotype was recorded many times. The gene calls are TRBV12-3 or TRBV12-4 and TRBJ1-1; no definite D call. The CDR3 contains 15 residues. Trimming left V 6 bases short and J 0 bases short, with 14 bases between. This CDR3 reads CASSPWTELNTEAFF. The CDR3 nucleotides are TGTGCCAGCAGCCCCTGGACGGAACTGAACACTGAAGCTTTCTTT.

Judged by abundance, this clonotype is medium-sized. The chain combines TRBV5-8 with TRBJ2-1; no definite D call. With 4 bases removed from V and 8 bases from J, the gap between germline ends came to 10 bases. The CDR3 contains 12 residues. CDR1 and CDR2 (germline): SGHTS, YDEGEE. The CDR3 loop is CASSPFVHEQFF. As DNA, the CDR3 is TGTGCCAGCAGCCCCTTTGTCCATGAGCAGTTCTTC.

This clonotype was recorded many times. The CDR3 nucleotides read TGTGCCACCATGGGTCGGGAGGCCAACCAAGAGACCCAGTACTTC. Translated, it gives CATMGREANQETQYF. The rearrangement joins TRBV24-1 to TRBJ2-5; 7 positions match TRBD2. Germline V gene data show CDR1 as KGHDR and CDR2 as SFDVKD. CDR3 length: 15 amino acids. After removal of 8 bases from V and 0 bases from J, the junction contained 8 bases not matched to a gene.

Details on this clonotype: This clone may be a read error of a much larger clone one base away. The genes are TRBV29-1 and TRBJ1-5; 7 bases line up with TRBD1. The CDR3 spans 12 residues. Germline CDR1 is SQVTM and CDR2 is ANQGSEA. This CDR3 reads CSTGESNQPKHF. CDR3 DNA: TGCAGCACAGGGGAGAGCAATCAGCCCAAGCATTTT.

Many counts were recorded for this clonotype. The chain joins TRBV5-1 to TRBJ1-1, with D perhaps matching TRBD1 (6 bases). V gave up 4 bases and J gave up 2 bases, with 12 bases separating them. The CDR3 has 14 residues. Germline CDR1 reads SGHRS; CDR2 reads YFSETQ. The CDR3 sequence is CASSPDRINTEAFF. CDR3 in DNA: TGCGCCAGCAGCCCGGACAGAATTAACACTGAAGCTTTCTTT.

This clonotype was observed at least ten times. The rearrangement uses TRBV7-3 and TRBJ2-5, with 7 nucleotides matching TRBD2. V shed 1 base and J 5 bases; nucleotides not matched to a gene: 10. CDR1 and CDR2 from the germline V gene are SGHTA and FQGTGA. The CDR3 has 16 amino acids. The CDR3 reads CASSLNQGGRSETQYF. The DNA of the CDR3 is TGTGCCAGCAGCTTAAACCAGGGCGGGAGATCGGAGACCCAGTACTTC.

This clonotype was seen at least ten times. This rearrangement joins TRBV3-1 to TRBJ1-3; D uncertain. The V gene lost 0 bases and the J gene lost 0 bases, with 12 bases spanning the gap. Looked up from germline, CDR1 is LGHDT and CDR2 is YNNKEL (reference sequence). This CDR3 has 17 amino acids. For the CDR3, the DNA is TGTGCCAGCAGCCAAGACTTTCCCGGATCCTCTGGAAACACCATATATTTT. Its translation is CASSQDFPGSSGNTIYF.

This clonotype was observed many times. The rearrangement uses TRBV4-1 and TRBJ1-4, with a weak D call TRBD1 (5 bases). Trimming pared 4 bases from V and 3 bases from J, leaving 18 bases between. This CDR3 spans 17 amino acids. Per germline, CDR1 MGHRA and CDR2 YSYEKL. In DNA, the CDR3 is TGCGCCAGCAGCCCCGGGAGGTCAGGGCCGGCTAATGAAAAACTGTTTTTT. The encoded protein is CASSPGRSGPANEKLFF.

This clonotype showed up many times. The chain recombines TRBV10-3 with TRBJ1-1; possibly TRBD1 for D (5 bases). Trimming took off 7 bases at V and 3 bases at J, with 12 bases between the two ends. The germline CDR1 and CDR2 sequences are ENHRY and SYGVKD. The CDR3 consists of 13 residues. The CDR3 loop is CAITQEFHTEAFF. For the CDR3, the DNA is TGTGCCATCACACAGGAATTCCACACTGAAGCTTTCTTT.

This clonotype was counted between two and nine times. The rearrangement joins TRBV6-1 to TRBJ1-5, with 9 bases lining up with TRBD1. Germline V CDR1 and CDR2: MNHNS, SASEGT. The length of the CDR3 is 13 residues. Trimming took 5 bases from V and 7 from J; bases not matched to a gene: 3. The CDR3 loop reads CASSRTGDQPQHF. DNA of the CDR3: TGTGCCAGCAGTCGGACAGGGGACCAGCCCCAGCATTTT.